This T cell receptor (beta chain) came from a study of cytomegalovirus exposure and HLA in healthy donors. The CDR3 spans 15 residues. From germline, CDR1 is SGHDT and CDR2 YYEEEE. V was trimmed by 0 bases and J by 4 bases, leaving 11 bases between them. Donors had nominal health at sampling but likely had unrecorded immune exposures. Researchers ran the PCR with 60 Vbeta and 13 Jbeta primers. Generated by immunoSEQ multiplex PCR, the TCRdb table keeps only in-frame clones and is missing some. The record lists fewer than 100,000 clones, of which the ten most abundant hold 0.58%. This receptor was identified in a man between 50 and 59 years old in good health and CMV-seronegative. The genes are TRBV5-6 and TRBJ2-1, with D perhaps TRBD1 (6 bases). Sample: PBMCs. The CDR3 sequence is CASSLGTVLYNEQFF. Here the CDR3 DNA reads TGTGCCAGCAGCTTGGGGACAGTTCTTTACAATGAGCAGTTCTTC.